The T cell receptor beta chain under discussion was sequenced for a study of cytomegalovirus exposure and HLA in healthy donors. The overall study: A later analysis reported the same platform for the 95 to 150 validation repertoires and the 500 to 700 first-cohort repertoires. Study-wide findings and caveats: Investigators reported around 150 TCR beta chains as tied to cytomegalovirus. Whilst most TCR sequences proved rare, a subset of public TCRs occurred across many donors.

Germline V gene sequence: CDR1 MDHEN, CDR2 SYDVKM. V was pared by 8 bases and J by 3 bases, with 12 bases between. The CDR3 runs to 13 residues. Repertoires were generated with immunoSEQ multiplex PCR, while TCRdb's copy carries only in-frame clones and drops some. This table holds over 60,000 clones, 85% to 95% found once. As concerns this clone: The antigen remains undetermined.

The source is a man younger than 30 in good health and CMV-seronegative. The sample taken for sequencing was PBMCs. The J gene is TRBJ2-3, the V gene TRBV28; D gene unclear. CDR3 protein: CASWWRSTDTQYF. The CDR3 DNA sequence: TGTGCCAGCTGGTGGAGATCGACAGATACGCAGTATTTT.